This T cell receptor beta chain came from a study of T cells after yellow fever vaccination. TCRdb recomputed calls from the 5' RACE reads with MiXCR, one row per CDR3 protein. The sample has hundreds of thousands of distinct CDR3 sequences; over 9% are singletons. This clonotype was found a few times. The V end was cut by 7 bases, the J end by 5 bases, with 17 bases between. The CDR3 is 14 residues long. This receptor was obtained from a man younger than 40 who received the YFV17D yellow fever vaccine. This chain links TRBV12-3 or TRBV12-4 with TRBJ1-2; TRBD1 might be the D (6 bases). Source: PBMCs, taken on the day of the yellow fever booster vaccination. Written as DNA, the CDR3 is TGTGCCAGCACCCGAATAGGGGGAGGGTATGGCTACACCTTC. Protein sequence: CASTRIGGGYGYTF.